The T cell receptor (beta chain) described here comes from a study of spatial heterogeneity in lung cancer. TCRdb reprocessed the 5' RACE reads via MiXCR and lists one record per CDR3 protein. This sample has some 21,000 distinct CDR3 sequences, with approximately 3.3% found just once. About this clonotype itself: A much larger clone lies one base from this, so it may be a read error.

The germline V and J ends were trimmed by 5 bases and 5 bases, with 9 bases remaining between them. The germline V gene encodes CDR1 DFQATT and CDR2 SNEGSKA (reference sequence). This CDR3 spans 11 amino acids. Time point here: sample taken at primary tumor resection. Tumor, nontumor lung or frozen PBMC supplied whole RNA that was sequenced unsorted. The rearrangement joins TRBV20-1 to TRBJ1-2; weak D call: TRBD1 (5 bases). The source of this sequence is a female donor with early-stage non-small cell lung cancer. This sample comprised PBMCs, obtained at surgery. CDR3 DNA sequence: TGCAGTGCTTTCTCAGGGTATGGCTACACCTTC. Translating it yields CSAFSGYGYTF.